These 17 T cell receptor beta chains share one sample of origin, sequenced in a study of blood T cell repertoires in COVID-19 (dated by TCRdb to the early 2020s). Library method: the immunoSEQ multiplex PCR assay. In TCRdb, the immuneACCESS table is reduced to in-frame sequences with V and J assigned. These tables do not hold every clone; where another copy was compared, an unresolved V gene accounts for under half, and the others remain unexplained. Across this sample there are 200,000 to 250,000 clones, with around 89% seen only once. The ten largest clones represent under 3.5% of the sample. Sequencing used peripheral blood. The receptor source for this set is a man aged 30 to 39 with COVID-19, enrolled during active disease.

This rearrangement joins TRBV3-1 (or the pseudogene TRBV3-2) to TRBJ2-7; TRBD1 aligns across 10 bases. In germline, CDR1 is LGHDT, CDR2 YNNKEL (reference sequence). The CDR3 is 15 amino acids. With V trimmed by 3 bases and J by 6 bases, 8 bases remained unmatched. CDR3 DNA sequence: TGTGCCAGCAGCCAGTGGGACAGGGGACTAGGCGAGCAGTACTTC. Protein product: CASSQWDRGLGEQYF.

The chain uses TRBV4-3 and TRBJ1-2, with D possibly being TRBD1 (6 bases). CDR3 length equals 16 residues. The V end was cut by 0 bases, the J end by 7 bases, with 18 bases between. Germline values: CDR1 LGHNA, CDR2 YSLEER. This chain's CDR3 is CASSQDLLQGRVGYTF. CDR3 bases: TGCGCCAGCAGCCAAGATTTGCTCCAGGGGAGGGTTGGCTACACCTTC.

The CDR3 reads CASSEKTYGTSTDTQYF. CDR3 DNA sequence: TGTGCCAGCAGCGAAAAAACTTACGGGACTAGCACAGATACGCAGTATTTT. The chain is built from TRBV9 and TRBJ2-3; D perhaps matches TRBD2 (6 bases). V was cut by 3 bases and J by 0 bases, with 17 bases left in between. The CDR3 totals 17 residues. Per the germline V gene, CDR1 is SGDLS and CDR2 is YYNGEE.

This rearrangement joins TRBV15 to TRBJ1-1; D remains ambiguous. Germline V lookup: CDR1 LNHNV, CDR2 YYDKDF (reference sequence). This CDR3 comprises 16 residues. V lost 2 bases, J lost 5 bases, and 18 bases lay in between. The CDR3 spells CATSRSLGGADTEAFF. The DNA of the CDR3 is TGTGCCACCAGCAGATCCTTGGGTGGTGCGGATACTGAAGCTTTCTTT.

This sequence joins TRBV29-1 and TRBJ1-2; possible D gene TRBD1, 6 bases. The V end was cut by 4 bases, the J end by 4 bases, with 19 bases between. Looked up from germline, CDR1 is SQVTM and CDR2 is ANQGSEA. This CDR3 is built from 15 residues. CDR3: CSVGVGGAEGYGYTF. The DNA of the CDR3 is TGCAGCGTTGGCGTTGGGGGCGCCGAGGGCTATGGCTACACCTTC.

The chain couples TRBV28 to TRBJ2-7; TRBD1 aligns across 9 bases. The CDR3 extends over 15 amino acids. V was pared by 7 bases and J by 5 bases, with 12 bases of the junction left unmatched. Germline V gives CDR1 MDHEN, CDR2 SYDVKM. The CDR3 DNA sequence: TGTGCCAGCACCACATCCGGGACAGGGAACCACGAGCAGTACTTC. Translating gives CASTTSGTGNHEQYF.

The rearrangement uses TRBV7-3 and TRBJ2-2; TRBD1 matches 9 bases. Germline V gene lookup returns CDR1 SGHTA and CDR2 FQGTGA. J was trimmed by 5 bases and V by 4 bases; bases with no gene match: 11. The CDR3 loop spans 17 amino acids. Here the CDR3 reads CASSSGQGSVLTGELFF. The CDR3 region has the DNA TGTGCCAGCAGCTCGGGACAGGGATCGGTGCTAACCGGGGAGCTGTTTTTT.

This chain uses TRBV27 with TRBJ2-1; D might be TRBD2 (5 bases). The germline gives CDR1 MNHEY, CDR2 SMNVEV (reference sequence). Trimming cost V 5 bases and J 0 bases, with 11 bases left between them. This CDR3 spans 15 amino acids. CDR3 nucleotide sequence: TGTGCCAGCAGTGACATTACTAGCTCCTACAATGAGCAGTTCTTC. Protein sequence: CASSDITSSYNEQFF.

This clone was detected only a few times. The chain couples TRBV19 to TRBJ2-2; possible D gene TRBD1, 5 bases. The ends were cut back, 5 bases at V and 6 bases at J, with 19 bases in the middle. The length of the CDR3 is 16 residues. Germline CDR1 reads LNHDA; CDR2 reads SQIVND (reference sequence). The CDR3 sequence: CASSSGSETFSGELFF. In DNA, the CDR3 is TGTGCCAGTAGTTCAGGGTCGGAAACCTTCTCCGGGGAGCTGTTTTTT.

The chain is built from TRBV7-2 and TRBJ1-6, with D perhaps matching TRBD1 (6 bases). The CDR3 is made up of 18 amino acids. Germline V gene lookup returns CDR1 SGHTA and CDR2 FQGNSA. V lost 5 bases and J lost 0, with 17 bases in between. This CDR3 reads CASSPGHSLSSYNSPLHF. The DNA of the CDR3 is TGTGCCAGCAGCCCGGGACATTCTCTGAGCTCCTATAATTCACCCCTCCACTTT.

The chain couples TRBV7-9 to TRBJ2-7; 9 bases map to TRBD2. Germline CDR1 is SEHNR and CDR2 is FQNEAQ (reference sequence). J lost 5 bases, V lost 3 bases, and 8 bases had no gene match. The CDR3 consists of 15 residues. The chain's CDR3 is CASSFRGGALNEQYF. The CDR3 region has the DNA TGTGCCAGCAGCTTCCGCGGGGGGGCCCTGAACGAGCAGTACTTC.

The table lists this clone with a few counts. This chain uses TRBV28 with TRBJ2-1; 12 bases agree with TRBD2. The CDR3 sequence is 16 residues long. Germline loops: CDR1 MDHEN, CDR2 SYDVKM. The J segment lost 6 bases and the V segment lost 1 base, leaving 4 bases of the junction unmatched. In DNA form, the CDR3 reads TGTGCCAGCAGTTTATTGACTAGCGGGAGTTCCAATGAGCAGTTCTTC. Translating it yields CASSLLTSGSSNEQFF.

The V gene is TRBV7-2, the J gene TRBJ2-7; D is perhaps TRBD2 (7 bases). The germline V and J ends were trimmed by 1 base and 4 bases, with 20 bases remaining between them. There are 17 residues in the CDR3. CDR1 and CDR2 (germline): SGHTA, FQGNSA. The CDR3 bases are TGTGCCAGCAGCTTAGAAAGGGCGGGGGCGTTTCCTTACGAGCAGTACTTC. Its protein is CASSLERAGAFPYEQYF.

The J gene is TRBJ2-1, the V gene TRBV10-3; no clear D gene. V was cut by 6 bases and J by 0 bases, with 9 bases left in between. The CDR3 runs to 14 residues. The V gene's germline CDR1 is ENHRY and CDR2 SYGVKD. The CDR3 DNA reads TGTGCCATCAGGATTAGCAGCTCCTACAATGAGCAGTTCTTC. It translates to CAIRISSSYNEQFF.

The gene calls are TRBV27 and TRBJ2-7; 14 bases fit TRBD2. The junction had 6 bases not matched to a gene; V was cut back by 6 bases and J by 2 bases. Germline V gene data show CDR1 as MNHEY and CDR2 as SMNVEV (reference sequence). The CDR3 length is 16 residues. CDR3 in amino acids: CASSRGLAGATYEQYF. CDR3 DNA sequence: TGTGCCAGCAGCCGGGGACTAGCGGGAGCGACCTACGAGCAGTACTTC.

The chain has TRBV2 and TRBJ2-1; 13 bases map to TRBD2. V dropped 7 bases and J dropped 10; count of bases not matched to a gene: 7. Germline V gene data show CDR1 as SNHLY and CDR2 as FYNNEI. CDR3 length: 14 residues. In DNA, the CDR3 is TGTGCCAGCATCCCACTACTAGCGGGAGGGGAGCAGTTCTTC. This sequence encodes CASIPLLAGGEQFF.

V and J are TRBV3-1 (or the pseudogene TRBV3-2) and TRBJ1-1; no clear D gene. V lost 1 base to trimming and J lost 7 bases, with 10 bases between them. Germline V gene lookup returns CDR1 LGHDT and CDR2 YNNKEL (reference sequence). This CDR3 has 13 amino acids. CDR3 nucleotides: TGTGCCAGCAGCCAAGGGGGAGGATTTGAAGCTTTCTTT. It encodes CASSQGGGFEAFF.